The 23 T cell receptor beta chains given below trace back to one sample, sequenced in a study of response to subunit inactivated influenza vaccine. A single record per CDR3 protein comes from TCRdb applying MiXCR to the RT-PCR reads. The sample has around 200,000 distinct CDR3 sequences; around 8.8% are singletons. Source: non-naive T cells sorted from PBMCs, taken on the day of vaccination. The receptors derive from a man in his fifties who received an inactivated influenza vaccine.

This clonotype was seen a handful of times. The chain is built from TRBV20-1 and TRBJ1-1; D unresolved. CDR1 and CDR2 (germline): DFQATT, SNEGSKA (reference sequence). V dropped 3 bases and J dropped 1 base, with 12 bases sitting between them. The CDR3 covers 14 residues. CDR3 DNA sequence: TGCAGTGCTAGTCAACCCACCAGGAACACTGAAGCTTTCTTT. It translates to CSASQPTRNTEAFF.

The chain employs TRBV12-3 or TRBV12-4 and TRBJ2-3, with D unresolved. This CDR3 has 14 residues. V was clipped by 6 bases and J by 4 bases, with 14 bases between them. The CDR3 sequence: CASSLTVSADTQYF. CDR3 nucleotide sequence: TGTGCCAGCAGCCTAACGGTTTCGGCAGATACGCAGTATTTT.

This clonotype was detected many times. One end of the junction is discordant with germline, which a read error may explain. The CDR3 coding sequence is TGCAGTGCTCGAGATTTTTTCCCAAAAGAGACCCAGTACTTC. Residues: CSARDFFPKETQYF. The J gene is TRBJ2-5, the V gene TRBV20-1; D is unclear. In germline, CDR1 is DFQATT, CDR2 SNEGSKA (reference sequence). The CDR3 runs to 14 residues.

The V and J genes are TRBV4-2 and TRBJ2-3, with no clear D. The CDR3 is made up of 14 amino acids. The germline V gene has CDR1 LGHNA and CDR2 YNFKEQ. Deletions cut 0 bases from V and 1 base from J, with 5 bases between. The CDR3 sequence: CASSQDWGTDTQYF. CDR3 DNA sequence: TGTGCCAGCAGCCAAGATTGGGGCACAGATACGCAGTATTTT.

This clonotype was counted between two and nine times. This chain joins TRBV12-3 or TRBV12-4 and TRBJ1-2, with 8 bases fitting TRBD1. There are 14 residues in the CDR3. V dropped 8 bases and J dropped 2; count of bases not matched to a gene: 7. The CDR3 coding sequence is TGTGCCAGCGACTACAGGGGGAGCAACTATGGCTACACCTTC. Its protein product is CASDYRGSNYGYTF.

A few counts support this clonotype. The chain recombines TRBV5-1 with TRBJ2-1; D is unclear. V was cut by 0 bases and J by 9 bases, with 10 bases left in between. The CDR3 runs 13 residues. Germline V gene sequence: CDR1 SGHRS, CDR2 YFSETQ. The CDR3 region is CASSLGTVPEQFF. The CDR3 region has the DNA TGCGCCAGCAGCTTGGGGACGGTGCCTGAGCAGTTCTTC.

This sequence joins TRBV12-3 or TRBV12-4 and TRBJ2-4; 8 nucleotides agree with TRBD1. This CDR3 spans 14 amino acids. Unmatched junction bases numbered 10, after V lost 6 bases and J lost 9 bases. This CDR3 is CASSRAGGVSIQYF. The CDR3 DNA reads TGTGCCAGCAGCAGGGCAGGGGGCGTTAGCATTCAGTACTTC.

The chain has TRBV23-1 and TRBJ2-1; D is possibly TRBD2 (5 bases). TRBV23-1 is flagged as an ORF with uncertain function. The CDR3 runs to 15 residues. V lost 11 bases, J lost 0 bases, and 17 bases lay in between. The CDR3 bases are TGCGCCGGCGGTTTGGTTGGGAGCTCCTACAATGAGCAGTTCTTC. Amino acid sequence: CAGGLVGSSYNEQFF.

This chain joins TRBV18 and TRBJ2-2; D may be TRBD1 or TRBD2 (5 bases each). V lost 2 bases, J lost 0 bases, and 13 bases lay in between. This CDR3 region has 17 residues. Germline loops: CDR1 KGHSH, CDR2 LQKENI. The CDR3 DNA reads as TGTGCCAGCTCACCAGGGGCCGGGAAGTCGAACACCGGGGAGCTGTTTTTT. It codes for CASSPGAGKSNTGELFF.

The chain has TRBV4-1 and TRBJ2-7; D might be TRBD1 (6 bases). The germline V gene has CDR1 MGHRA and CDR2 YSYEKL. The V end lost 8 bases, the J end lost 6 bases, and 29 bases lay between the germline ends. The CDR3 is made up of 17 amino acids. CDR3 nucleotides: TGCGCCAGCCGCTCCCAGGAAAAAGGGGGTCTCACTACCGAGCAGTACTTC. It codes for CASRSQEKGGLTTEQYF.

In this sample, this clonotype turned up a few times. V is TRBV18 and J is TRBJ2-7; TRBD2 aligns across 11 bases. V was pared by 4 bases and J by 3 bases, with 5 bases of the junction left unmatched. The CDR3 runs to 15 residues. Germline CDR1 and CDR2: KGHSH and LQKENI. The CDR3 is CASSHTSGGYYEQYF. The CDR3 coding sequence is TGTGCCAGCTCACACACTAGCGGGGGTTACTACGAGCAGTACTTC.

This clonotype appeared many times. The CDR3 DNA reads as TGTGCCAGCAGCCGTGGTGGTGCGCTCCAGCGGACCTATGGCTACACCTTC. Amino acid sequence: CASSRGGALQRTYGYTF. The J gene is TRBJ1-2, the V gene TRBV7-9; D gene uncertain. Trimming removed 5 bases from V and 4 bases from J, with 23 bases in between. This CDR3 is built from 17 residues. Germline CDR1 SEHNR, CDR2 FQNEAQ (reference sequence).

The CDR3 DNA sequence: TGTGCCAGCAGCCGAGGGACAGGGACGCTCGAGCAGTACTTC. It yields the protein CASSRGTGTLEQYF. The gene calls are TRBV13 and TRBJ2-7; 9 positions match TRBD1. Trimming at V came to 5 bases and at J to 6 bases, leaving 8 bases not matched to a gene. Germline-derived CDR1 and CDR2 are PRHDT and FYEKMQ (reference sequence). This CDR3 comprises 14 residues.

This clonotype was found a few times. The chain couples TRBV14 to TRBJ1-2, with a possible D match to TRBD1 (6 bases). V was trimmed by 1 base and J by 2 bases, leaving 11 bases between them. CDR3 size: 15 residues. Germline V lookup: CDR1 SGHDN, CDR2 FVKESK. CDR3 nucleotide sequence: TGTGCCAGCAGCCAAGGGGCAGGGACAAACTATGGCTACACCTTC. This codes for CASSQGAGTNYGYTF.

The chain couples TRBV6-1 to TRBJ1-5; TRBD1 matches 9 bases. Germline values: CDR1 MNHNS, CDR2 SASEGT. This CDR3 is built from 14 residues. V lost 10 bases and J lost 7; bases outside the gene matches: 11. The CDR3 here is CATRGTGNGQPQHF. The CDR3 DNA follows: TGTGCCACCAGGGGGACAGGGAACGGCCAGCCCCAGCATTTT.

This clonotype was counted at least ten times. The chain uses TRBV12-3 or TRBV12-4 and TRBJ1-5; 9 nucleotides line up with TRBD1. The CDR3 has 14 amino acids. V shed 6 bases and J 1 base; nucleotides not matched to a gene: 1. The CDR3 protein is CASRQGASNQPQHF. The DNA for the CDR3 is TGTGCCAGCAGACAGGGGGCGAGCAATCAGCCCCAGCATTTT.

This clonotype was seen a few times. J is TRBJ1-4 and V is TRBV4-2; D is ambiguous. Trimming removed 1 base from V and 3 bases from J, with 9 bases in between. The CDR3 runs to 15 residues. Germline V gives CDR1 LGHNA, CDR2 YNFKEQ. DNA for the CDR3: TGTGCCAGCAGCCAAGCCACAGCCTCTAATGAAAAACTGTTTTTT. It yields the protein CASSQATASNEKLFF.

This clonotype was counted ten times or more. This chain connects TRBV20-1 to TRBJ1-5, with TRBD1 matching 7 bases. With V trimmed by 5 bases and J by 1 base, 11 bases remained unmatched. Germline V gene sequence: CDR1 DFQATT, CDR2 SNEGSKA (reference sequence). CDR3 length equals 16 residues. For the CDR3, the DNA is TGCAGTGCTTCGGAAAACAGGGGATGGAGCAATCAGCCCCAGCATTTT. Translating gives CSASENRGWSNQPQHF.

In its sample, this clonotype was seen many times. V is TRBV7-2 and J is TRBJ2-7, with TRBD1 matching 8 bases. The germline gives CDR1 SGHTA, CDR2 FQGNSA. The V gene end was trimmed by 6 bases and the J gene end by 6 bases; junction bases not matched to a gene: 4. This CDR3 has 12 residues. The DNA for the CDR3 is TGTGCCAGCAGACCCGACAGGGGCGAGCAGTACTTC. This translates into CASRPDRGEQYF.

This clonotype was detected ten times or more. The chain joins TRBV7-6 to TRBJ2-7; D is unresolved. The CDR3 has 14 amino acids. CDR1 and CDR2 from the germline V gene are SGHVS and FNYEAQ. The V and J ends lost 2 bases and 4 bases respectively, with 12 bases between them. The CDR3 DNA follows: TGTGCCAGCAGCTTAATGTCTGGTGCGTACGAGCAGTACTTC. It yields the protein CASSLMSGAYEQYF.

The sample holds a few counts of this clonotype. This CDR3 reads CASKIAEYSYNEQFF. CDR3 DNA: TGTGCCAGCAAAATAGCGGAATACTCCTACAATGAGCAGTTCTTC. This chain connects TRBV2 to TRBJ2-1; D is perhaps TRBD2 (6 bases). V dropped 7 bases and J dropped 0 bases, with 13 bases sitting between them. The CDR3 spans 15 residues. Germline CDR1 reads SNHLY; CDR2 reads FYNNEI.

This clonotype occurred many times. The V call is TRBV30, the J call TRBJ2-5; no definite D call. Germline CDR1 reads GTSNPN; CDR2 reads SVGIG (reference sequence). Trimming removed 4 bases at V and 2 bases at J, with 5 bases between. The length of the CDR3 is 11 residues. CDR3 DNA: TGTGCCTGGACAGGACAAGAGACCCAGTACTTC. Translation gives CAWTGQETQYF.

J is TRBJ2-5 and V is TRBV27; D possibly corresponds to TRBD1 (5 bases). Germline CDR1 MNHEY, CDR2 SMNVEV (reference sequence). The V end was cut by 6 bases, the J end by 1 base, with 18 bases between. The CDR3 loop spans 16 amino acids. The DNA of the CDR3 is TGTGCCAGCAGCCCGATACCCTCCAGGGCCCAAGAGACCCAGTACTTC. As protein: CASSPIPSRAQETQYF.